This paragraph covers one T cell receptor beta chain sequence. Its target is unknown. This sample stems from a study of T cell responses to AZD1222 COVID-19 vaccine. Study results and limitations: No repertoire was sampled before or during the peak T cell response, only after it. White British people made up most donors, females outnumbered males, and clonal diversity was possibly underestimated. Vaccine-related CD4 TCRs covered spike, predominating at 160-218 and 743-854. Spike-specific TCR breadth and depth went up after people got two AZD1222 doses.

Sequenced by immunoSEQ multiplex PCR; TCRdb stores in-frame clones only, minus some. The sample includes over 150,000 clones, about 88% of them seen just once. With 5 bases clipped from V and 1 base from J, the junction kept 6 bases outside the gene matches. The CDR3 has 16 residues. Germline V lookup: CDR1 MDHEN, CDR2 SYDVKM. The receptor was derived from an adult in good health. The source was peripheral blood, collected on day 0 of AZD1222 vaccination. This chain links TRBV28 with TRBJ1-2; 11 bases match TRBD1. The DNA for the CDR3 is TGTGCCAGCAGTGGAACCGGGACAGGGGGTAACTATGGCTACACCTTC. It encodes CASSGTGTGGNYGYTF.